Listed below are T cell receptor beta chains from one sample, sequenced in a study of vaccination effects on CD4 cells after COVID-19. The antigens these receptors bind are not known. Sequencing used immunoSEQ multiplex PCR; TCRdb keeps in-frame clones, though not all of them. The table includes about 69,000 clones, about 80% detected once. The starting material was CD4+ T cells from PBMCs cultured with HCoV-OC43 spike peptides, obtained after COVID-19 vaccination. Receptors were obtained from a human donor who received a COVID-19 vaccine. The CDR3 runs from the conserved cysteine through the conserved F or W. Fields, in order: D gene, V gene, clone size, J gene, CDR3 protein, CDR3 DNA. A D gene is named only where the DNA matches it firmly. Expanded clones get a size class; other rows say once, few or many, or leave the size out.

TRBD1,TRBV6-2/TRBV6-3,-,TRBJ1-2,CASSTDRAGGYTF,TGTGCCAGCAGTACCGACAGGGCCGGTGGCTACACCTTC
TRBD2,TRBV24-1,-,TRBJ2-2,CATSREAGMTGELFF,TGTGCCACCAGTAGGGAAGCGGGGATGACCGGGGAGCTGTTTTTT
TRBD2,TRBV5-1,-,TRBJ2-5,CASSFTASGGQETQYF,TGCGCCAGCAGCTTTACAGCAAGCGGGGGTCAAGAGACCCAGTACTTC
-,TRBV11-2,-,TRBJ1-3,CASRRVSGNTIYF,TGTGCCAGTCGACGGGTCTCTGGAAACACCATATATTTT
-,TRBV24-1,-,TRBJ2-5,CATSDSWGETQYF,TGTGCCACCAGTGATTCTTGGGGGGAGACCCAGTACTTC
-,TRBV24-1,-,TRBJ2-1,CATSDLPGTYNEQFF,TGTGCCACCAGTGATTTGCCCGGAACCTACAATGAGCAGTTCTTC
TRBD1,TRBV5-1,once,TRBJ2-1,CASSPGGTGGYNEQFF,TGCGCCAGCAGCCCTGGTGGGACAGGGGGCTACAATGAGCAGTTCTTC
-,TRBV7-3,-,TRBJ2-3,CASSLSSRFTDTQYF,TGTGCCAGCAGCTTAAGCAGCAGGTTCACAGATACGCAGTATTTT
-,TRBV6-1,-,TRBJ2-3,CASSEGGLQSTDTQYF,TGTGCCAGCAGTGAAGGGGGGCTCCAAAGCACAGATACGCAGTATTTT
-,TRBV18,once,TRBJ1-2,CASSSDSNYGYTF,TGTGCCAGCTCCAGCGACAGCAACTATGGCTACACCTTC
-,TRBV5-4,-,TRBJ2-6,CASRDSSGANVLTF,TGTGCCAGCAGGGACAGCTCTGGGGCCAACGTCCTGACTTTC
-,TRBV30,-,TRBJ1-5,CAWSVGGNQPQHF,TGTGCCTGGAGTGTAGGGGGAAATCAGCCCCAGCATTTT
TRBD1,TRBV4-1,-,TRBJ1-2,CASSQGLDRPNYGYTF,TGCGCCAGCAGCCAGGGACTGGACAGGCCTAACTATGGCTACACCTTC
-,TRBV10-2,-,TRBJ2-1,CASSDPGGTYIYEQFF,TGCGCCAGCAGTGACCCCGGGGGGACATATATCTATGAGCAGTTCTTC
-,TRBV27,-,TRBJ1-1,CASSKTDAGGAFF,TGTGCCAGCAGTAAAACAGACGCAGGAGGCGCTTTCTTT
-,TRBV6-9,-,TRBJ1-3,CASSSHPGTHRNTIYF,TGTGCCAGCAGTTCCCATCCCGGGACGCATAGAAACACCATATATTTT
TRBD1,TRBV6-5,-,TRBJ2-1,CASRLRDSGYNEQFF,TGTGCCAGCAGACTCCGGGACAGCGGCTACAATGAGCAGTTCTTC
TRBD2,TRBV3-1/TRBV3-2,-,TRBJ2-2,CAIGLSGGAGELFF,TGTGCCATTGGGCTCAGCGGGGGAGCCGGGGAGCTGTTTTTT
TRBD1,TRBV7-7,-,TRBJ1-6,CASSLGDRTLSPLHF,TGTGCCAGCAGCTTAGGGGACAGAACCCTTTCACCCCTCCACTTT
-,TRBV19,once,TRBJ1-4,CASSPRTATNEKLFF,TGTGCCAGTAGTCCGAGGACGGCAACTAATGAAAAACTGTTTTTT
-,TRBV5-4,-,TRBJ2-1,CASSQERGAIRNEQFF,TGTGCCAGCAGCCAGGAGAGGGGGGCGATCCGGAATGAGCAGTTCTTC
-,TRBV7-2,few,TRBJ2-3,CASSPPGSATDTQYF,TGTGCCAGCAGCCCCCCGGGTTCGGCCACAGATACGCAGTATTTT
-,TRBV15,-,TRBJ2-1,CATSRAVNNEQFF,TGTGCCACCAGCAGAGCGGTCAACAATGAGCAGTTCTTC
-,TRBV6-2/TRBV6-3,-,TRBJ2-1,CASSSVRGRNEQFF,TGTGCCAGCAGTTCCGTCAGGGGACGCAATGAGCAGTTCTTC
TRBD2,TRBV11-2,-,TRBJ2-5,CASSLDLAGAQETQYF,TGTGCCAGCAGCTTAGACCTAGCGGGGGCACAAGAGACCCAGTACTTC
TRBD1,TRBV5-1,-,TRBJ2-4,CASSPGTGEGIQYF,TGCGCCAGCAGCCCGGGGACAGGGGAAGGCATTCAGTACTTC
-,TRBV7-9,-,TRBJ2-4,CASSLKGSSGLAKNIQYF,TGTGCCAGCAGCTTAAAGGGGAGCAGCGGATTAGCCAAAAACATTCAGTACTTC
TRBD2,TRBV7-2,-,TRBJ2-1,CASSSRGGTSGDEQFF,TGTGCCAGCAGCTCGAGGGGGGGGACTAGCGGGGATGAGCAGTTCTTC
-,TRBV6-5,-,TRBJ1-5,CASSSSVNQPQHF,TGTGCCAGCAGTTCGTCAGTGAATCAGCCCCAGCATTTT
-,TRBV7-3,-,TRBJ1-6,CASSFKGGDSPLHF,TGTGCCAGCAGCTTTAAGGGAGGCGATTCACCCCTCCACTTT
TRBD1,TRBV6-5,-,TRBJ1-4,CASCSSTGLNEKLFF,TGTGCCAGCTGCTCATCGACAGGGTTAAATGAAAAACTGTTTTTT
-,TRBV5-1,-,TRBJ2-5,CASSLGRGVAQETQYF,TGCGCCAGCAGCTTGGGCAGGGGAGTTGCCCAAGAGACCCAGTACTTC
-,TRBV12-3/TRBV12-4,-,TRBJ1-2,CASSLTDPYGYTF,TGTGCCAGCAGTTTAACAGATCCTTATGGCTACACCTTC
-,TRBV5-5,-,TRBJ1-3,CASSHAGASGNTIYF,TGTGCCAGCAGCCATGCAGGGGCCTCTGGAAACACCATATATTTT
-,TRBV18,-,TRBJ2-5,CASSPGLAGETQYF,TGTGCCAGCTCACCTGGGCTAGCAGGGGAGACCCAGTACTTC
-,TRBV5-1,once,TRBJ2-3,CASSLVSTRDTQYF,TGCGCCAGCAGCTTGGTGTCCACCAGGGATACGCAGTATTTT
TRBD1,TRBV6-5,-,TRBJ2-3,CASSLQGRSTDTQYF,TGTGCCAGCAGTTTACAGGGGAGAAGCACAGATACGCAGTATTTT
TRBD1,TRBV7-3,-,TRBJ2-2,CASSFTGTGYTGELFF,TGTGCCAGCAGCTTTACCGGGACAGGGTATACCGGGGAGCTGTTTTTT
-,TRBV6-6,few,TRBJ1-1,CASTFRVVNTEAFF,TGTGCCAGCACCTTTCGTGTGGTGAACACTGAAGCTTTCTTT
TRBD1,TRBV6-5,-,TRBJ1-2,CATKDRGYGYTF,TGTGCCACCAAAGACAGGGGCTATGGCTACACCTTC
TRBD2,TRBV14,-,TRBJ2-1,CASSQGGRAGGRYNEQFF,TGTGCCAGCAGCCAAGGAGGTAGAGCGGGGGGTCGCTACAATGAGCAGTTCTTC
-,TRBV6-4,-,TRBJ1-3,CASSESSGSGNTIYF,TGTGCCAGCAGTGAGTCCTCCGGCTCTGGAAACACCATATATTTT
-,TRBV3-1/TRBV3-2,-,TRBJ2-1,CASSQVEQFF,TGTGCCAGCAGCCAAGTTGAGCAGTTCTTC
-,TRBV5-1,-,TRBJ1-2,CASSLDTFYGYTF,TGCGCCAGCAGCTTGGACACATTCTATGGCTACACCTTC
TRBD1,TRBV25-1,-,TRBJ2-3,CATRQGGTDTQYF,TGTGCCACCCGACAGGGGGGAACAGATACGCAGTATTTT
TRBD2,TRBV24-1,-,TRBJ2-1,CATSDLDGGARNEQFF,TGTGCCACCAGTGATTTAGACGGGGGGGCTAGGAATGAGCAGTTCTTC
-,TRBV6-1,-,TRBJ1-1,CASSERGLNTEAFF,TGTGCCAGCAGTGAAAGGGGTTTGAACACTGAAGCTTTCTTT